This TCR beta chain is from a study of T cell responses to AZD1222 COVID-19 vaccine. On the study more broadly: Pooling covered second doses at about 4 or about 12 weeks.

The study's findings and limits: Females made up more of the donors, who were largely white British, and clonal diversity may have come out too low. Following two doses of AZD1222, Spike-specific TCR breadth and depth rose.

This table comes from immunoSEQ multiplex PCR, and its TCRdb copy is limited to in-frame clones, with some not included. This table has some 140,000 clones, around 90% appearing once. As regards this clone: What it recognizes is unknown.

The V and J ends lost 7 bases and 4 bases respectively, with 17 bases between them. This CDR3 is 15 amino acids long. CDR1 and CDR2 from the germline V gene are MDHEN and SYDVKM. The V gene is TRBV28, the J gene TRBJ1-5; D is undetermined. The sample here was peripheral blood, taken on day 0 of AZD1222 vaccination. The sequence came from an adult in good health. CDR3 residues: CASIMIGSGNQPQHF. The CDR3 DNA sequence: TGTGCCAGCATAATGATAGGGAGTGGTAATCAGCCCCAGCATTTT.